This T cell receptor (beta chain) was captured in a study of OX40 agonist ivuxolimab in advanced cancers. For this clone: Its specificity is not known.

Profiled with immunoSEQ multiplex PCR; TCRdb holds only in-frame clones, not every one. The sample includes tens of thousands of clones, roughly nine tenths of them seen just once. Study-wide points: At 0.1-3.0 mg/kg, partial responders had clonal expansion among the lowest observed. Low normalized T-cell clonal expansion also characterized some of the nonresponders.

The CDR3 length is 15 residues. V dropped 0 bases and J dropped 2 bases, with 6 bases sitting between them. CDR1 SGDLS and CDR2 YYNGEE come from the germline V gene. The source of this sequence is an adult with an advanced solid tumor such as melanoma, head and neck, liver or kidney cancer. The sample consisted of CD4+ or CD8+ T cells sorted from blood, taken in a trial of the OX40 agonist ivuxolimab. The chain couples TRBV9 to TRBJ2-6, with a tentative D call TRBD2 (6 bases). The CDR3, as DNA: TGTGCCAGCAGCGTAGCTAGCGCTGGGGCCAACGTCCTGACTTTC. Protein product: CASSVASAGANVLTF.